This TCR beta chain is from a study of blood T cell repertoires in COVID-19. Turning to the study itself: Specimens from acute and convalescent COVID-19 originated in the United States, Italy and Spain. T cells, B-cell-depleted T cells, or PBMCs supplied cDNA or gDNA.

In the original workflow: Reference gene primers were amplified, and this amplification served to estimate nucleated cell counts. Only in-frame clones appear in the TCRdb table, and some are missing; sequencing was by immunoSEQ multiplex PCR. The V and J calls and clone size were taken over from that table, and D and trimming were inferred from the DNA. The table shows 130,000 or so clones, with roughly four fifths occurring only once. The ends lost 3 bases at V and 5 bases at J; junction bases unmatched: 9. From germline, CDR1 is SGHRS and CDR2 YFSETQ. The CDR3 extends over 16 amino acids. This receptor was obtained from a human donor in a cohort sampled during active COVID-19. V gene TRBV5-1 combines with J gene TRBJ2-5; 11 nucleotides line up with TRBD2. Material: peripheral blood. This CDR3 reads CASSSIAGGMYETQYF. DNA of the CDR3: TGCGCCAGCAGCTCGATAGCGGGGGGGATGTATGAGACCCAGTACTTC.